This is a list of T cell receptor beta chains from one sample in a study of cytomegalovirus exposure and HLA in healthy donors. The repertoire was sequenced with immunoSEQ multiplex PCR; TCRdb's copy has only in-frame clones and lacks some. Of 130,000 to 150,000 clones listed, approximately 92% are singletons. Input material: PBMCs. These receptor sequences come from a woman under 30 in good health and CMV-seropositive. The CDR3 runs from the conserved cysteine through the conserved F or W. A D gene is named only where the DNA matches it firmly. Clone size appears in some rows only: once, few, many, or a class for an expanded clone.

D gene: TRBD2; V gene: TRBV30; clone size: -; J gene: TRBJ2-2; CDR3 DNA: TGTGCCTGGACAATCGGACTAGCGGGGGTCGCCGGGGAGCTGTTTTTT; CDR3 protein: CAWTIGLAGVAGELFF
D gene: -; V gene: TRBV9; clone size: -; J gene: TRBJ1-4; CDR3 DNA: TGTGCCAGCAGCGTAGCTACGGGGACGGGGGGAACTAATGAAAAACTGTTTTTT; CDR3 protein: CASSVATGTGGTNEKLFF
D gene: TRBD1; V gene: TRBV10-1; clone size: -; J gene: TRBJ2-5; CDR3 DNA: TGCGCCAGCAGTGAAAAGGGGAAAAGGAAGGACAGGGGGCCCCACCAAGAGACCCAGTACTTC; CDR3 protein: CASSEKGKRKDRGPHQETQYF
D gene: TRBD1; V gene: TRBV2; clone size: -; J gene: TRBJ1-4; CDR3 DNA: TGTGCCAGCAGTGAAGGCGGGACAGCGTTAGGAAAACTGTTTTTT; CDR3 protein: CASSEGGTALGKLFF
D gene: -; V gene: TRBV6-5; clone size: -; J gene: TRBJ1-2; CDR3 DNA: TGTGCCAGCAGTTACTCGGGGGGACGCGGCTACACCTTC; CDR3 protein: CASSYSGGRGYTF
D gene: -; V gene: TRBV5-8; clone size: -; J gene: TRBJ1-5; CDR3 DNA: TGTGCCAGCAGCGGTTGGGTCGGCGGGACTAGCAATCAGCCCCAGCATTTT; CDR3 protein: CASSGWVGGTSNQPQHF
D gene: TRBD1; V gene: TRBV18; clone size: -; J gene: TRBJ2-2; CDR3 DNA: TGTGCCAGCTCACCGGGGACAGGGTTGAACACCGGGGAGCTGTTTTTT; CDR3 protein: CASSPGTGLNTGELFF
D gene: -; V gene: TRBV19; clone size: once; J gene: TRBJ1-2; CDR3 DNA: TGTGCCAGTAGCCTTTCCAGCTTCCCGGGGGACTATGGCTACACCTTC; CDR3 protein: CASSLSSFPGDYGYTF
D gene: TRBD1; V gene: TRBV6-1; clone size: -; J gene: TRBJ2-5; CDR3 DNA: TGTGCCAGCAGCGAGGACAGGGGGCGGGAGACCCAGTACTTC; CDR3 protein: CASSEDRGRETQYF
D gene: -; V gene: TRBV2; clone size: -; J gene: TRBJ2-4; CDR3 DNA: TGTGCCAGCACAGGGGTTTACATTCAGTACTTC; CDR3 protein: CASTGVYIQYF
D gene: -; V gene: TRBV5-1; clone size: -; J gene: TRBJ2-2; CDR3 DNA: TGCGCCAGCAGCTTGGATACTGGGAACACCGGGGAGCTGTTTTTT; CDR3 protein: CASSLDTGNTGELFF
D gene: -; V gene: TRBV15; clone size: -; J gene: TRBJ2-7; CDR3 DNA: TGTGCCACCAGCAGAGTTGGCGGGGCGGACTACGAGCAGTACTTC; CDR3 protein: CATSRVGGADYEQYF
D gene: -; V gene: TRBV28; clone size: -; J gene: TRBJ2-1; CDR3 DNA: TGTGCCAGCAGTCCGACGCGGGGTCGTGAGTACTATGAGCAGTTCTTC; CDR3 protein: CASSPTRGREYYEQFF
D gene: TRBD1; V gene: TRBV2; clone size: -; J gene: TRBJ1-2; CDR3 DNA: TGTGCCAGCAGTAACGGACAGGGAAACTATGGCTACACCTTC; CDR3 protein: CASSNGQGNYGYTF
D gene: -; V gene: TRBV13; clone size: -; J gene: TRBJ1-1; CDR3 DNA: TGTGCCAGCAGCTTAGGTTACGCGGGGATCACTGAAGCTTTCTTT; CDR3 protein: CASSLGYAGITEAFF
D gene: -; V gene: TRBV28; clone size: -; J gene: TRBJ1-1; CDR3 DNA: TGTGCCAGCAGTTTTGGGCGGGGAACGGAAGCTTTCTTT; CDR3 protein: CASSFGRGTEAFF
D gene: -; V gene: TRBV6-5; clone size: -; J gene: TRBJ1-1; CDR3 DNA: TGTGCCAGCAGTTACGAGGGAGGGACGATTGAAGCTTTCTTT; CDR3 protein: CASSYEGGTIEAFF
D gene: TRBD1; V gene: TRBV28; clone size: -; J gene: TRBJ1-4; CDR3 DNA: TGTGCCAGCAGCCCGGGACAGGGCCGGGAAAAACTGTTTTTT; CDR3 protein: CASSPGQGREKLFF
D gene: TRBD1; V gene: TRBV5-6; clone size: -; J gene: TRBJ2-6; CDR3 DNA: TGTGCCAGCAGCTTCGCGGGACAGGGGAGACCAGGGGCCAACGTCCTGACTTTC; CDR3 protein: CASSFAGQGRPGANVLTF
D gene: -; V gene: TRBV11-1; clone size: few; J gene: TRBJ1-1; CDR3 DNA: TGTGCCAGCAGCTTATACAGGGAAACTGAAGCTTTCTTT; CDR3 protein: CASSLYRETEAFF
D gene: -; V gene: TRBV5-5; clone size: -; J gene: TRBJ2-5; CDR3 DNA: TGTGCCAGCAACCCCGGCTGGCCCGGGACACTCTGGGGGCGGCAAGAGACCCAGTACTTC; CDR3 protein: CASNPGWPGTLWGRQETQYF
D gene: TRBD2; V gene: TRBV15; clone size: once; J gene: TRBJ2-1; CDR3 DNA: TGTGCCACCAGCAGAGGCGGGTTAGCGGGGGCCTCCTACAATGAGCAGTTCTTC; CDR3 protein: CATSRGGLAGASYNEQFF
D gene: -; V gene: TRBV6-5; clone size: -; J gene: TRBJ1-2; CDR3 DNA: TGTGCCAGCACTGACAGTTTCGGAGGGGGCTACACCTTC; CDR3 protein: CASTDSFGGGYTF
D gene: TRBD1; V gene: TRBV6-6; clone size: -; J gene: TRBJ1-1; CDR3 DNA: TGTGCCAGCAGTTACCCGGGGACAGGGCACACTGAAGCTTTCTTT; CDR3 protein: CASSYPGTGHTEAFF
D gene: -; V gene: TRBV5-1; clone size: -; J gene: TRBJ1-5; CDR3 DNA: TGCGCCAGCAGCTTTTTGTCAGATCAGCCCCAGCATTTT; CDR3 protein: CASSFLSDQPQHF
D gene: -; V gene: TRBV15; clone size: -; J gene: TRBJ1-3; CDR3 DNA: TGTGCCACCAGCAGAGATGGAGCAGGGGTAAACACCATATATTTT; CDR3 protein: CATSRDGAGVNTIYF
D gene: TRBD1; V gene: TRBV5-4; clone size: few; J gene: TRBJ1-2; CDR3 DNA: TGTGCCAGCAGCCTGAAAGGGGGCAGGGTTGGCTACACCTTC; CDR3 protein: CASSLKGGRVGYTF
D gene: TRBD1; V gene: TRBV25-1; clone size: -; J gene: TRBJ1-1; CDR3 DNA: TGTGCCAGCAGTGAGTCGACAGGGGGAGGCACTGAAGCTTTCTTT; CDR3 protein: CASSESTGGGTEAFF
D gene: TRBD1; V gene: TRBV13; clone size: -; J gene: TRBJ1-1; CDR3 DNA: TGTGCCAGCAGCTTAGATTGGTATGCAGGGGGCCAAACTGAAGCTTTCTTT; CDR3 protein: CASSLDWYAGGQTEAFF
D gene: TRBD1; V gene: TRBV19; clone size: few; J gene: TRBJ1-2; CDR3 DNA: TGTGCCAGTACCCTTGGGACAGACCACTATGGCTACACCTTC; CDR3 protein: CASTLGTDHYGYTF
D gene: -; V gene: TRBV9; clone size: -; J gene: TRBJ2-5; CDR3 DNA: TGTGCCAGCAGCGCTAGCGGACAGGGCGTAGAGACCCAGTACTTC; CDR3 protein: CASSASGQGVETQYF
D gene: TRBD2; V gene: TRBV7-6; clone size: -; J gene: TRBJ2-5; CDR3 DNA: TGTGCCAGCAGCGAGGGACCGGGAGGGACACAGCAAGAGACCCAGTACTTC; CDR3 protein: CASSEGPGGTQQETQYF
D gene: TRBD2; V gene: TRBV7-2; clone size: -; J gene: TRBJ2-3; CDR3 DNA: TGTGCCAGCAGCTTGTCGCCTCGGGGGGGAGATACGCAGTATTTT; CDR3 protein: CASSLSPRGGDTQYF
D gene: TRBD2; V gene: TRBV7-3; clone size: -; J gene: TRBJ2-1; CDR3 DNA: TGTGCCAGCAGCGGTAGCGGGGGGGCCGGCAATGAGCAGTTCTTC; CDR3 protein: CASSGSGGAGNEQFF
D gene: -; V gene: TRBV28; clone size: -; J gene: TRBJ1-2; CDR3 DNA: TGTGCCAGCAGTTCGGGACTGTGGGACTATGGCTACACCTTC; CDR3 protein: CASSSGLWDYGYTF
D gene: -; V gene: TRBV28; clone size: once; J gene: TRBJ2-3; CDR3 DNA: TGTGCCAGCAGTTTAAGGAACGGGGCAGATACGCAGTATTTT; CDR3 protein: CASSLRNGADTQYF
D gene: TRBD1; V gene: TRBV2; clone size: -; J gene: TRBJ2-5; CDR3 DNA: TGTGCCAGCACGGGGACAGTCCAAGAGACCCAGTACTTC; CDR3 protein: CASTGTVQETQYF
D gene: -; V gene: TRBV30; clone size: once; J gene: TRBJ2-7; CDR3 DNA: TGTGCCTGGAGTGTAGCAGGGTTGCCCTACGAGCAGTACTTC; CDR3 protein: CAWSVAGLPYEQYF
D gene: -; V gene: TRBV5-8; clone size: once; J gene: TRBJ2-7; CDR3 DNA: TGTGCCAGCAGCTTGGGGCAGGCGAGATCCTACGAGCAGTACTTC; CDR3 protein: CASSLGQARSYEQYF
D gene: -; V gene: TRBV6-1; clone size: -; J gene: TRBJ2-7; CDR3 DNA: TGTGCCAGCAGTCCCCGCGGGGAAGCCTACGAGCAGTACTTC; CDR3 protein: CASSPRGEAYEQYF
D gene: TRBD1; V gene: TRBV30; clone size: -; J gene: TRBJ2-1; CDR3 DNA: TGTGCCTGGAGTGGACAGGGGTGGGACAATGAGCAGTTCTTC; CDR3 protein: CAWSGQGWDNEQFF
D gene: TRBD1; V gene: TRBV18; clone size: few; J gene: TRBJ1-6; CDR3 DNA: TGTGCCAGCTCACCACCGGGATTGGAGGGGGCGTCGCCCCTCCACTTT; CDR3 protein: CASSPPGLEGASPLHF
D gene: TRBD1; V gene: TRBV7-9; clone size: -; J gene: TRBJ1-2; CDR3 DNA: TGTGCCAGCAGCTTAGACGGTCTTCGGGCGGGGACAGGAAATGGCTACACCTTC; CDR3 protein: CASSLDGLRAGTGNGYTF
D gene: TRBD1; V gene: TRBV30; clone size: -; J gene: TRBJ1-2; CDR3 DNA: TGTGCCGGAGAACAGGGGGGTCTGCTTCTGAACTATGGCTACACCTTC; CDR3 protein: CAGEQGGLLLNYGYTF
D gene: TRBD2; V gene: TRBV7-8; clone size: few; J gene: TRBJ2-2; CDR3 DNA: TGTGCCAGCAGCTTAAGAGCGGGGGGCACCGGGGAGCTGTTTTTT; CDR3 protein: CASSLRAGGTGELFF
D gene: TRBD1; V gene: TRBV19; clone size: -; J gene: TRBJ1-2; CDR3 DNA: TGTGCCAGTAGTAGCTGGACAGGGGTTGGCTACACCTTC; CDR3 protein: CASSSWTGVGYTF
D gene: -; V gene: TRBV6-5; clone size: -; J gene: TRBJ2-3; CDR3 DNA: TGTGCCAGCAGTTACCGATCCGGGGGCACAGATACGCAGTATTTT; CDR3 protein: CASSYRSGGTDTQYF